The source of this T cell receptor beta chain is a study of cytomegalovirus exposure and HLA in healthy donors. The overall study: The approximately 120 validation repertoires matched the roughly 630 first-cohort repertoires in platform, a later analysis reported.

Profiling relied on immunoSEQ multiplex PCR, and the TCRdb table lists in-frame clones only, not all of them. The table records over 150,000 clones, 85% of them present only once. A note on this clone: Antigen specificity is unknown.

The donors were members of the roughly 130-subject validation cohort (separate from the roughly 670-subject first cohort). Study conclusions and caveats: Rare TCR sequences dominated, though some public TCRs recurred in many donors.

V lost 0 bases, J lost 7 bases, and 11 bases lay in between. The CDR3 is made up of 15 amino acids. Germline values: CDR1 SGDLS, CDR2 YYNGEE. This chain uses TRBV9 with TRBJ1-6; D not certain. The receptor was derived from a young man in good health and CMV-seropositive. The sequencing input was PBMCs. CDR3 sequence: CASSVVAAGNSPLHF. The DNA of the CDR3 is TGTGCCAGCAGCGTAGTGGCCGCGGGGAATTCACCCCTCCACTTT. The variable domain in full, completed from reference TRBV9 and TRBJ1-6, reads DSGVTQTPKHLITATGQRVTLRCSPRSGDLSVYWYQQSLDQGLQFLIQYYNGEERAKGNILERFSAQQFPDLHSELNLSSLELGDSALYFCASSVVAAGNSPLHFGNGTRLTVT.